Below are 10 T cell receptor beta chains sequenced from a single sample in a study of blood T cells in healthy people across ages. Alongside a J-beta primer mix, a sample-barcoded 5' primer served in a second PCR lasting about 7 to 11 cycles. From the 5' RACE reads, TCRdb called clonotypes with MiXCR, one entry per CDR3 protein. This sample has roughly 2 million distinct CDR3 sequences, with about 49% found just once. The sequencing input was blood. Source of these receptors: a woman aged 40-49 years in good health.

This sequence joins TRBV12-3 or TRBV12-4 and TRBJ2-1; 8 bases match TRBD1. The CDR3 totals 15 residues. V lost 8 bases, J lost 0 bases, and 6 bases stayed unmatched. CDR3 region: CASCLRGLSYNEQFF. DNA of the CDR3: TGTGCCAGCTGCCTCAGGGGGCTCTCCTACAATGAGCAGTTCTTC.

V gene TRBV6-2 or TRBV6-3 combines with J gene TRBJ2-7, with a tentative D call TRBD2 (6 bases). The CDR3 is 15 amino acids. V lost 6 bases, J lost 0 bases, and 15 bases lay in between. Looked up from germline, CDR1 is MNHEY and CDR2 is SVGEGT. CDR3 amino acids: CASRLTGTDSYEQYF. The CDR3 nucleotides are TGTGCCAGCAGACTTACCGGGACTGACTCCTACGAGCAGTACTTC.

This clonotype has a handful of counts. V gene TRBV27 combines with J gene TRBJ2-7, with 8 bases fitting TRBD1. Gene TRBJ2-5 matches the end of the DNA better, so the J call may be wrong. Germline values: CDR1 MNHEY, CDR2 SMNVEV (reference sequence). The CDR3 totals 13 residues. CDR3 region: CASSSYRGKTQYF. CDR3 nucleotide sequence: TGTGCCAGCAGTTCGTACAGGGGGAAGACCCAGTACTTC.

The V gene is TRBV5-1, the J gene TRBJ1-2; D is perhaps TRBD1 (6 bases). This CDR3 comprises 15 residues. The V end was cut by 0 bases, the J end by 5 bases, with 14 bases between. Germline CDR1 reads SGHRS; CDR2 reads YFSETQ. In DNA form, the CDR3 reads TGCGCCAGCAGCTTGGCGGGGGGCGCAGGTTATGGCTACACCTTC. Its translation: CASSLAGGAGYGYTF.

This clonotype occurred a few times. The chain employs TRBV25-1 and TRBJ2-7; no clear D. Germline CDR1 and CDR2: MGHDK and SYGVNS. There are 11 residues in the CDR3. The V end was cut by 0 bases, the J end by 12 bases, with 9 bases between. Here the CDR3 DNA reads TGTGCCAGCAGTGAATATGGCATTTTGTACTTC. Its translation is CASSEYGILYF.

The chain recombines TRBV27 with TRBJ2-1; TRBD1 aligns across 9 bases. Germline V gene data show CDR1 as MNHEY and CDR2 as SMNVEV (reference sequence). The CDR3 runs 16 residues. The trim removed 2 bases at V and 3 bases at J, leaving 5 bases unmatched. The CDR3 DNA reads TGTGCCAGCAGTTTACAAAGGGACAGGGTCTACAATGAGCAGTTCTTC. Protein product: CASSLQRDRVYNEQFF.

This rearrangement joins TRBV5-1 to TRBJ2-1; 12 bases are shared with TRBD2. From germline, CDR1 is SGHRS and CDR2 YFSETQ. This CDR3 region has 17 residues. Losses at the gene ends were 0 bases for V and 8 bases for J; bases not matched to a gene: 9. The CDR3 reads CASSLDPSGGASDEQFF. Written as DNA, the CDR3 is TGCGCCAGCAGCTTGGATCCTAGCGGGGGGGCATCGGATGAGCAGTTCTTC.

This clonotype came up a few times. The rearrangement joins TRBV4-1 to TRBJ2-3, with TRBD2 matching 9 bases. This CDR3 comprises 13 residues. With V trimmed by 0 bases and J by 14 bases, 6 bases remained unmatched. Looked up from germline, CDR1 is MGHRA and CDR2 is YSYEKL. The CDR3 sequence: CASSQEGLAGMYF. The CDR3, as DNA: TGCGCCAGCAGCCAAGAAGGTCTAGCGGGGATGTATTTT.

V gene TRBV27 combines with J gene TRBJ2-4; either TRBD1 or TRBD2 may fit D (5 bases each). The ends were cut back, 11 bases at V and 1 base at J, with 18 bases in the middle. Germline V gives CDR1 MNHEY, CDR2 SMNVEV (reference sequence). The CDR3 length is 15 residues. The CDR3: CAGEENGAAKNIQYF. In DNA, the CDR3 is TGTGCCGGTGAAGAAAACGGGGCGGCCAAAAACATTCAGTACTTC.

This clonotype was detected a few times. The rearrangement uses TRBV7-8 and TRBJ2-1; 8 bases agree with TRBD2. V lost 2 bases to trimming and J lost 0 bases; unmatched junction nucleotides: 9. CDR3 size: 18 residues. Per germline, CDR1 SGHVS and CDR2 FQNEAQ. This CDR3 reads CASSLLVAGSSSYNEQFF. CDR3 nucleotide sequence: TGTGCCAGCAGCTTACTGGTAGCGGGGTCTAGCTCCTACAATGAGCAGTTCTTC.